This T cell receptor (beta chain) was profiled in a study of CD8 T cells in Susac syndrome. The wider study: Treatment at blood withdrawal was none, corticosteroids, or intravenous immunoglobulin alone in Susac syndrome patients.

Random hexamers were used to reverse transcribe the RNA input (roughly 0.5 to 1 ug). By means of immunoSEQ multiplex PCR, TCR beta CDR3 spanning 54 Vbeta and 13 Jbeta underwent amplification. One entry per CDR3 protein, called by TCRdb with MiXCR from the immunoSEQ multiplex PCR reads. The sample holds around 190,000 distinct CDR3 sequences; approximately 94% are singletons and the top ten take approximately 0.11%. Sequencing of TCR beta drew on CD8+ and CD4+ T cells from blood. TEMRA cells were FACS-enriched, unlike CD8+ and CD4+ T cells, which were negatively isolated. The CDR3 extends over 18 amino acids. V was clipped by 0 bases and J by 2 bases, with 18 bases between them. Germline-derived CDR1 and CDR2 are SGDLS and YYNGEE.

The sample comprised CD4+ T cells from PBMCs. V and J are TRBV9 and TRBJ1-3; tentatively, D is TRBD1 (5 bases). The clonotype originates from a human donor with Susac syndrome. CDR3 sequence (DNA): TGTGCCAGCAGCGTAGAGCTCCCAGGGTCTGGCACTGGAAACACCATATATTTT. Encoded protein: CASSVELPGSGTGNTIYF.